Listed below are T cell receptor beta chains from one sample, sequenced in a study of T cell responses to AZD1222 COVID-19 vaccine. TCRdb's table, derived via immunoSEQ multiplex PCR, lists solely in-frame clones and lacks some. The sample yields 65,000 to 80,000 clones, approximately 90% seen once. The sequenced sample was peripheral blood, obtained 28 days after the second dose of the MenACWY control vaccine. The receptors here all came from an adult who received the MenACWY meningococcal vaccine as a control. CDR3s include the opening cysteine and the closing phenylalanine or tryptophan. Fields, in order: clone size, J gene, V gene, D gene, CDR3 DNA, CDR3 protein. The D gene is left open where the match is weak. The size entry is marked missing in some rows and otherwise reads once, few, many or a size class.

size: NA
J: TRBJ1-2
V: TRBV7-2
D: NA
DNA: TGTGCCAGCAGCCCCTACAGGGATGCGGGGGGCTACACCTTC
CDR3: CASSPYRDAGGYTF

size: NA
J: TRBJ1-2
V: TRBV28
D: NA
DNA: TGTGCCAGCAGAACCTCCGAGGTGCGCAGGTTAGGTGGCTACACCTTC
CDR3: CASRTSEVRRLGGYTF

size: NA
J: TRBJ2-1
V: TRBV5-1
D: NA
DNA: TGCGCCAGCAGCTTGCGGTACCGTGAGCAGTTCTTC
CDR3: CASSLRYREQFF

size: NA
J: TRBJ1-2
V: TRBV2
D: NA
DNA: TGTGCCAGCAGGGTCAGGGGCCATTCTAACTATGGCTACACCTTC
CDR3: CASRVRGHSNYGYTF

size: once
J: TRBJ1-1
V: TRBV7-6
D: NA
DNA: TGTGCCAGCAGCCCTGGAGCGGGGCCTGAAGCTTTCTTT
CDR3: CASSPGAGPEAFF

size: NA
J: TRBJ1-5
V: TRBV6-5
D: NA
DNA: TGTGCCAGCAGAACCGGGACACAGAATCAGCCCCAGCATTTT
CDR3: CASRTGTQNQPQHF

size: NA
J: TRBJ1-1
V: TRBV5-5
D: NA
DNA: TGTGCCAGCAGTCTGGACTTGTCGGGGGGAACTGAAGCTTTCTTT
CDR3: CASSLDLSGGTEAFF

size: NA
J: TRBJ1-1
V: TRBV30
D: NA
DNA: TGTGCCTGGAGTGTGGGGGGGCCCACTGAAGCTTTCTTT
CDR3: CAWSVGGPTEAFF

size: NA
J: TRBJ2-1
V: TRBV29-1
D: NA
DNA: TGCAGCGTTGGCCGGCTAGGGATTTCATACAATGAGCAGTTCTTC
CDR3: CSVGRLGISYNEQFF

size: NA
J: TRBJ1-1
V: TRBV28
D: NA
DNA: TGTGCCAGCAGAGAGAACACTGAAGCTTTCTTT
CDR3: CASRENTEAFF

size: NA
J: TRBJ1-6
V: TRBV11-2
D: NA
DNA: TGTGCCAGCAGCTTAGAGGCTTCCCACGGTAGCTCCTATAATTCACCCCTCCACTTT
CDR3: CASSLEASHGSSYNSPLHF

size: NA
J: TRBJ1-4
V: TRBV30
D: NA
DNA: TGTGCCTGGAGTATAGGTGGGGATTTGGAAAAACTGTTTTTT
CDR3: CAWSIGGDLEKLFF

size: NA
J: TRBJ2-7
V: TRBV7-9
D: TRBD1
DNA: TGTGCCAGCAGCTTTGTCACCGGGACAGTCTTAGGCGAGCAGTACTTC
CDR3: CASSFVTGTVLGEQYF